A single sample is the source of the 9 T cell receptor beta chains below, sequenced in a study of regulatory T cells in long-lasting Graves disease. Construction of TCR beta libraries relied on iRepertoire HTBI primers and on Arm-PCR targeting CDR3 regions. TCRdb independently ran MiXCR on the multiplex PCR reads; one entry per CDR3 protein. Altogether about 400,000 distinct CDR3 sequences are present, 20% being singletons, with the ten largest covering less than 25%. Sample time point: persistent/refractory GD, antithyroid drugs over 5 years with positive TRAb. PBMC-derived RNA was used for the TCR library. Sequenced material: peripheral blood mononuclear cells (PBMCs), taken when the disease was refractory, from a patient treated with antithyroid drugs. These receptors came from a female donor with Graves disease.

The chain has TRBV7-2 and TRBJ1-5, with D perhaps matching TRBD1 (6 bases). V was cut by 4 bases and J by 6 bases, with 16 bases left in between. The CDR3 has 15 amino acids. Germline V CDR1 and CDR2: SGHTA, FQGNSA. The CDR3 sequence is CASSSTGIGGQPQHF. CDR3 DNA sequence: TGTGCCAGCAGCTCCACAGGGATAGGGGGTCAGCCCCAGCATTTT.

This clonotype was seen more than once but under ten times. V usage is TRBV7-9 and J usage is TRBJ2-5, with 9 bases that match TRBD1. The J call may be incorrect, as the DNA end agrees better with TRBJ2-7. CDR3 size: 13 residues. The germline gives CDR1 SEHNR, CDR2 FQNEAQ (reference sequence). CDR3 in DNA: TGTGCCACAGCCACAGGGGGCTTGTACGAGCAGTACTTC. This sequence encodes CATATGGLYEQYF.

Ten or more counts support this clonotype. The chain joins TRBV20-1 to TRBJ1-2; D is unclear. Looked up from germline, CDR1 is DFQATT and CDR2 is SNEGSKA (reference sequence). V shed 1 base and J shed 5 bases, with 11 bases lying between them. The CDR3 is 13 amino acids. The DNA for the CDR3 is TGCAGTGCTAGAGTGGGGATCGGGTATGGCTACACCTTC. It codes for CSARVGIGYGYTF.

V usage is TRBV28 and J usage is TRBJ1-4; 8 bases line up with TRBD1. The CDR3 is 16 residues long. CDR1 and CDR2 from the germline V gene are MDHEN and SYDVKM. The ends lost 5 bases at V and 7 bases at J; junction bases unmatched: 12. In DNA form, the CDR3 reads TGTGCCAGCAGTCCCGACCTAGGGACAGGTGCTGAAAAACTGTTTTTT. Translation: CASSPDLGTGAEKLFF.

This clonotype was counted only a few times. The chain combines TRBV12-3 or TRBV12-4 with TRBJ2-1; maybe TRBD2 (6 bases). This CDR3 contains 15 residues. Trimming removed 3 bases at V and 3 bases at J, with 12 bases between. The CDR3 nucleotides read TGTGCCAGCAGTTTGGGCGGGGCAATCTACAATGAGCAGTTCTTC. Residues: CASSLGGAIYNEQFF.

This clonotype was detected a few times. The chain carries TRBV5-6 and TRBJ2-5, with no clear D. CDR1 is SGHDT and CDR2 is YYEEEE in the germline V gene. The CDR3 loop spans 13 amino acids. Trimming shortened V by 3 bases and J by 7 bases, and 13 bases separated the two germline ends. CDR3 bases: TGTGCCAGCAGCTCCGACCGGAGTGCGACCCAGTACTTC. Encoded protein: CASSSDRSATQYF.

This clonotype was seen a handful of times. The chain carries TRBV30 and TRBJ2-7; 7 nucleotides agree with TRBD1. The CDR3 is made up of 12 amino acids. In germline, CDR1 is GTSNPN, CDR2 SVGIG (reference sequence). Germline trimming cut 3 bases from V and 6 bases from J; bases unmatched to any gene: 5. The CDR3 protein is CAWSKGQTEQYF. Here the CDR3 DNA reads TGTGCCTGGAGCAAGGGACAGACCGAGCAGTACTTC.

The table lists this clonotype with many counts. The CDR3 loop is CSARDPWWGEGHETQYF. CDR3 DNA sequence: TGCAGTGCTAGAGACCCCTGGTGGGGGGAGGGCCACGAGACCCAGTACTTC. V is TRBV20-1 and J is TRBJ2-5; 7 bases agree with TRBD2. Trimming removed 0 bases from V and 5 bases from J; junction bases left unmatched: 15. The CDR3 is 17 amino acids. Germline V lookup: CDR1 DFQATT, CDR2 SNEGSKA (reference sequence).

The rearrangement links TRBV11-2 to TRBJ1-3, with D perhaps TRBD1 (5 bases). The CDR3 covers 17 residues. Trimming shortened V by 7 bases and J by 0 bases, and 19 bases separated the two germline ends. Germline-derived CDR1 and CDR2 are SGHAT and FQNNGV. CDR3 DNA: TGTGCCAGCACCAACCTAGGACGGACAACCTCTGGAAACACCATATATTTT. Translation gives CASTNLGRTTSGNTIYF.